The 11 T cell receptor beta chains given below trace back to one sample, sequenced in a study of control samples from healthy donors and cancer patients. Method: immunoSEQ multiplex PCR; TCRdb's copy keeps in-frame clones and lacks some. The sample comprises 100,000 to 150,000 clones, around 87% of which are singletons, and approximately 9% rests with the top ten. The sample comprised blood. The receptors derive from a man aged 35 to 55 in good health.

The CDR3 loop reads CATSRDNLNPEAFF. In DNA form, the CDR3 reads TGTGCCACCAGCAGGGACAATCTAAACCCTGAAGCTTTCTTT. The chain carries TRBV15 and TRBJ1-1; TRBD1 is a possible D gene (5 bases). The CDR3 is made up of 14 amino acids. The germline V gene has CDR1 LNHNV and CDR2 YYDKDF (reference sequence). The V end was cut by 3 bases, the J end by 6 bases, with 14 bases between.

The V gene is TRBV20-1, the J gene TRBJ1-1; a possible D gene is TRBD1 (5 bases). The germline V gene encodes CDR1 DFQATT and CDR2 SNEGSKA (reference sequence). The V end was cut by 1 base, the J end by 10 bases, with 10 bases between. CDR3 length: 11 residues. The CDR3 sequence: CSARGVGGAFF. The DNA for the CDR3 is TGCAGTGCTAGAGGTGTCGGGGGAGCTTTCTTT.

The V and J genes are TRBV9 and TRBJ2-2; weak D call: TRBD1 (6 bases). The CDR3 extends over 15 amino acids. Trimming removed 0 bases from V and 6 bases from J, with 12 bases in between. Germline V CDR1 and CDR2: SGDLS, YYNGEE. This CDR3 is CASSVVSGVAGELFF. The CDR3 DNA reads TGTGCCAGCAGCGTAGTTTCAGGGGTGGCCGGGGAGCTGTTTTTT.

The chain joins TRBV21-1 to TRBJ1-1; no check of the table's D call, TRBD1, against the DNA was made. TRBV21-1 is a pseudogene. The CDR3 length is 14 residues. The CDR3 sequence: CASSGPQGPPEAFF. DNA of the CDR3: TGTGCCAGCAGCGGCCCGCAGGGGCCTCCTGAAGCTTTCTTT.

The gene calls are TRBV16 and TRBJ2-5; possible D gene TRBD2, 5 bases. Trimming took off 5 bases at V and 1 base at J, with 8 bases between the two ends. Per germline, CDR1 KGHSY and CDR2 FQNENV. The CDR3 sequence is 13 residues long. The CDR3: CASSSGIQETQYF. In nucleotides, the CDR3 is TGTGCCAGCAGCTCCGGGATCCAAGAGACCCAGTACTTC.

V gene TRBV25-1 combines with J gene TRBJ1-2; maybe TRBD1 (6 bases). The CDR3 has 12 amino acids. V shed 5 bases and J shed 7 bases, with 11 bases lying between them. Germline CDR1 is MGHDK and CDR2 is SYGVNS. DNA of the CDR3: TGTGCCAGCAGTTTAGGGGGGGGTGGCTACACCTTC. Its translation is CASSLGGGGYTF.

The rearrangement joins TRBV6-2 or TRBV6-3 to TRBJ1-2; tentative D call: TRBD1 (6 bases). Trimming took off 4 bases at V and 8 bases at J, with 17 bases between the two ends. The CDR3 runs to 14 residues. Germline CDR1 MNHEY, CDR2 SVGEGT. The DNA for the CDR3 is TGTGCCAGCAGTTCCCACAGGGAGGCCGGCGGCTACACCTTC. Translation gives CASSSHREAGGYTF.

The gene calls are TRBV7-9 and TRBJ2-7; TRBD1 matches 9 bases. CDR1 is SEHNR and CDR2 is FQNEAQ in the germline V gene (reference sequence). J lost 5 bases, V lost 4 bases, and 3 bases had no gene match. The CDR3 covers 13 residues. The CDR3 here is CASSSRQGDEQYF. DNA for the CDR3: TGTGCCAGCAGCTCAAGACAGGGGGACGAGCAGTACTTC.

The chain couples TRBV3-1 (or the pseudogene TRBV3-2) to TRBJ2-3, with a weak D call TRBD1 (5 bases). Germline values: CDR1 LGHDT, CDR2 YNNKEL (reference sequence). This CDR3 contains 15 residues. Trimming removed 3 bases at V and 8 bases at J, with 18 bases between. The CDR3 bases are TGTGCCAGCAGCCACGCCGAGAGGCAGGGTCGTACGCAGTATTTT. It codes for CASSHAERQGRTQYF.

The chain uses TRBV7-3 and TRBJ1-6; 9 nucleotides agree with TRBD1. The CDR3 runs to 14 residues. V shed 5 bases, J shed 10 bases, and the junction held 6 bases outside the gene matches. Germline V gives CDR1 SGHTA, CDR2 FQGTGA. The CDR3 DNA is TGTGCCAGCAGCCACGGACAGGGGAACTCACCCCTCCACTTT. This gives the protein CASSHGQGNSPLHF.

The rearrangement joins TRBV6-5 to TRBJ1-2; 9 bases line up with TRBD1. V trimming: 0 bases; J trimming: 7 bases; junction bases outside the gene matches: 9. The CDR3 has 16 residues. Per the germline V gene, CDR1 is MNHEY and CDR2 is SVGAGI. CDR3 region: CASSYSPPGQGSGYTF. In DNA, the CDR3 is TGTGCCAGCAGTTACTCGCCCCCGGGACAGGGTTCTGGCTACACCTTC.